Listed below are T cell receptor beta chains from one sample, sequenced in a study of blood T cell repertoires in COVID-19. TCRdb's table, derived via immunoSEQ multiplex PCR, lists solely in-frame clones and lacks some. The repertoire includes 130,000 to 150,000 clones, roughly 79% of them detected once, and about 1.9% sits in the top ten. Material for sequencing was peripheral blood. These TCRs come from a woman in her sixties or seventies with acute or convalescent COVID-19. CDR3s leave out the opening cysteine and the closing phenylalanine or tryptophan. Each record gives: V gene, clone size, CDR3 protein. Size tells how often a clone was seen (once, few, many) or the class of an expanded clone, and some rows leave it out.

TRBV28	NA	ASGTSGIDNEQF
TRBV23-1	NA	ASPREQGAAYEQY
TRBV5-1	few	ASSPGGGRGSYNSPLH
TRBV6-6	NA	ASSYSGQDNYGYT
TRBV2	NA	AILREGRNNEQF
TRBV29-1	NA	SVAIGLAGETQY
TRBV27	NA	ASSLTLKGQFRTTSSYEQY
TRBV9	NA	ASSVSDYSTDTQY
TRBV28	few	ASSLNRQGYGYT
TRBV28	NA	ASGAQYGYT
TRBV28	NA	ASRGEQGARSPLH
TRBV12-3/TRBV12-4	NA	ASMGVGGHGYT
TRBV7-2	NA	ASSSLDREYEQY
TRBV11-2	NA	ASSLAGQGAFETQY
TRBV6-5	NA	ASSTVTRSPLH
TRBV4-1	NA	ASSQLTSAGELF
TRBV18	once	ASSPDRLAGDTQY
TRBV9	NA	ASSRGSGYNEQF
TRBV12-3/TRBV12-4	few	ASSYQVGYT
TRBV15	NA	ATSSRTGYGGYT
TRBV3-1/TRBV3-2	NA	ASSHEVPGSLPSSYNEQF
TRBV19	NA	ASRWGPNTEAF
TRBV9	NA	ARGGHSYGYT
TRBV24-1	NA	ATSAPRGNSYEQY
TRBV30	NA	AWSYGRAPGELF
TRBV24-1	once	ATQGQANTEAF
TRBV11-3	once	ASSRTGRTEAF
TRBV19	NA	ASSVPWNTEAF
TRBV10-1	NA	ASSGPGLAGVLGPAGELF
TRBV19	NA	ASSPMPGQGSPYEQY
TRBV11-2	NA	ASSRASGVTYEQY
TRBV2	NA	ASSRTATNEKLF
TRBV3-1/TRBV3-2	NA	ASSQGRGGNTIY
TRBV7-9	NA	ASSRHQDNYNSPLH
TRBV15	NA	ATSWGGGRVAETQY
TRBV6-5	NA	ASKGRYSNQPQH
TRBV2	NA	ASSNEGAYNEQF
TRBV4-2	NA	ASSQEVSTGRGTDTQY
TRBV6-5	NA	ASSARDRMTQPQH
TRBV21-1	NA	ASSGLAGNTDTQY
TRBV12-3/TRBV12-4	NA	ASSLGTRETQY
TRBV5-1	NA	ASSSRQGTTNSPLH
TRBV30	NA	AWSVLGLAGEEQY